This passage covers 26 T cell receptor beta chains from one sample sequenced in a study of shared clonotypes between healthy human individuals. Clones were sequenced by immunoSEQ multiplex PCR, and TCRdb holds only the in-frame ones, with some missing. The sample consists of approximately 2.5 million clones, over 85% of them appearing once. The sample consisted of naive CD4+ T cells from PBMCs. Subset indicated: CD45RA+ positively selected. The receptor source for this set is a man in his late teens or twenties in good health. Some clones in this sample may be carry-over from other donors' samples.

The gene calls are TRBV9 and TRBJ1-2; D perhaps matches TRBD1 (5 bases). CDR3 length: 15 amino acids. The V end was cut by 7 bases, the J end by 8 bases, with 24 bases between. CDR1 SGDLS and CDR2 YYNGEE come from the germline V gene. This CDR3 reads CASGKSGREAEGYTF. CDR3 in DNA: TGTGCCAGCGGAAAATCGGGCAGGGAGGCGGAGGGCTACACCTTC.

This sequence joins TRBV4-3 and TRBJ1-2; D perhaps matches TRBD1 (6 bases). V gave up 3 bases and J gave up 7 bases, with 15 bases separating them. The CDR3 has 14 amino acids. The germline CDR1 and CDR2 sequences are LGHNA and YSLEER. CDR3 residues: CASSHLQGSSGYTF. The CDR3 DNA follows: TGCGCCAGCAGCCACCTACAGGGTTCGTCTGGCTACACCTTC.

CDR3 protein: CASSPASGQVTGNSNQPQHF. CDR3 DNA sequence: TGTGCCAGCAGCCCCGCTTCGGGACAGGTAACCGGGAATAGCAATCAGCCCCAGCATTTT. The J gene is TRBJ1-5, the V gene TRBV7-7; 8 bases are shared with TRBD1. The CDR3 runs 20 residues. Losses at the gene ends were 5 bases for V and 0 bases for J; bases not matched to a gene: 18. Per the germline V gene, CDR1 is SSHAT and CDR2 is FNYEAQ (reference sequence).

The CDR3 sequence: CASSYPRGGQETQYF. The CDR3 region has the DNA TGTGCCAGCAGCTACCCGCGGGGAGGGCAAGAGACCCAGTACTTC. The chain has TRBV5-4 and TRBJ2-5, with TRBD2 identical over 7 bases. Per germline, CDR1 SGHNT and CDR2 YYREEE (reference sequence). There are 15 residues in the CDR3. Losses at the gene ends were 3 bases for V and 2 bases for J; bases not matched to a gene: 7.

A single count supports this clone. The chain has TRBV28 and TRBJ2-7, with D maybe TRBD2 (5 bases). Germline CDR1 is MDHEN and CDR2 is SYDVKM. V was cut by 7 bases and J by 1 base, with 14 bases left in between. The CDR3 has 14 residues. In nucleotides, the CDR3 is TGTGCCAGCACCGCTCCGGGGAGTTCCTACGAGCAGTACTTC. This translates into CASTAPGSSYEQYF.

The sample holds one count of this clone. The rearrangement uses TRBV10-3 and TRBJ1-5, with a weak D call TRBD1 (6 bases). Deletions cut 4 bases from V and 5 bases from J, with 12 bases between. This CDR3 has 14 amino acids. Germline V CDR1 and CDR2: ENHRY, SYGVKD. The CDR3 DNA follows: TGTGCCATCAGTGCAAAGGGGGGTGATCAGCCCCAGCATTTT. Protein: CAISAKGGDQPQHF.

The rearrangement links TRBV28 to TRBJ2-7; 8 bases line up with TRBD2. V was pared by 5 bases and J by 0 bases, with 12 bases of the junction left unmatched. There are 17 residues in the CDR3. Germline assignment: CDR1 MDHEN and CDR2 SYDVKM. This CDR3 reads CASSPSLGGGSSYEQYF. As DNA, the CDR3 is TGTGCCAGCAGTCCCTCACTCGGGGGGGGTTCCTCCTACGAGCAGTACTTC.

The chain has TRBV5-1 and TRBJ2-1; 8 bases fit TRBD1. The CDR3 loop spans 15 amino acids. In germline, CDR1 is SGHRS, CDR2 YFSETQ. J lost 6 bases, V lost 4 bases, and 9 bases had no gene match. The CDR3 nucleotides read TGCGCCAGCAGCAGCCGGGACAGGACAATCAATGAGCAGTTCTTC. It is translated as CASSSRDRTINEQFF.

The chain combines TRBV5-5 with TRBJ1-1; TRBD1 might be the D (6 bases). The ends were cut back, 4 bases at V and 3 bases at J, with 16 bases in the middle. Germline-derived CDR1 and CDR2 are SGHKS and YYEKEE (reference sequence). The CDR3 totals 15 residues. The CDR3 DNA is TGTGCCAGCAGCAAAACGGGACATAGGGACACTGAAGCTTTCTTT. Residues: CASSKTGHRDTEAFF.

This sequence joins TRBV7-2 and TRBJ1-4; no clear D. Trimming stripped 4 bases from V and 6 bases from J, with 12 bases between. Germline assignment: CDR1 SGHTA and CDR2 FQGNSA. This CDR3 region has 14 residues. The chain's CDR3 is CASSWAGGDEKLFF. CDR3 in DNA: TGTGCCAGCAGCTGGGCCGGTGGGGATGAAAAACTGTTTTTT. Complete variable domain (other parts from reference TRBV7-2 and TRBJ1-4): GAGVSQSPSNKVTEKGKDVELRCDPISGHTALYWYRQSLGQGLEFLIYFQGNSAPDKSGLPSDRFSAERTGGSVSTLTIQRTQQEDSAVYLCASSWAGGDEKLFFGSGTQLSVL.

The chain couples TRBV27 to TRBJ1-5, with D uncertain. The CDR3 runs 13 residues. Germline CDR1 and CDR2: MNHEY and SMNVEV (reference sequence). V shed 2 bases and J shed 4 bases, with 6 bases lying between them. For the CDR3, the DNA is TGTGCCAGCAGTTTAAGGCGGAATCAGCCCCAGCATTTT. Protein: CASSLRRNQPQHF.

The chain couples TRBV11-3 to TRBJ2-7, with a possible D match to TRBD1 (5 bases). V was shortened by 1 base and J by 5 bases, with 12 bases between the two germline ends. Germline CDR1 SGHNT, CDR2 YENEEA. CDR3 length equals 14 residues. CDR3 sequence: CASSLAGNPNEQYF. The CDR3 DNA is TGTGCCAGCAGCTTAGCAGGGAATCCTAACGAGCAGTACTTC.

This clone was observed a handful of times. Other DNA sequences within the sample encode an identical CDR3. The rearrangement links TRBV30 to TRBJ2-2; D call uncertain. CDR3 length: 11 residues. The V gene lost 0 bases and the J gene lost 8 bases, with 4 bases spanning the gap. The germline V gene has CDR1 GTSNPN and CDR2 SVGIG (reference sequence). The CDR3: CAWSVRGELFF. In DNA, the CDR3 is TGTGCCTGGAGTGTACGTGGGGAGCTGTTTTTT. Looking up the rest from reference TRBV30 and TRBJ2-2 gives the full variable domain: SQTIHQWPATLVQPVGSPLSLECTVEGTSNPNLYWYRQAAGRGLQLLFYSVGIGQISSEVPQNLSASRPQDRQFILSSKKLLLSDSGFYLCAWSVRGELFFGEGSRLTVL.

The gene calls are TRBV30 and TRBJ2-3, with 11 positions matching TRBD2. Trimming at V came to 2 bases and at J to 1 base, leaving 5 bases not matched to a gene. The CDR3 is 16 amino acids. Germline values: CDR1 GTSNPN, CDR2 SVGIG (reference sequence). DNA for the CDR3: TGTGCCTGGAGTCTCGGGACTAGCGGTCGCACAGATACGCAGTATTTT. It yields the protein CAWSLGTSGRTDTQYF.

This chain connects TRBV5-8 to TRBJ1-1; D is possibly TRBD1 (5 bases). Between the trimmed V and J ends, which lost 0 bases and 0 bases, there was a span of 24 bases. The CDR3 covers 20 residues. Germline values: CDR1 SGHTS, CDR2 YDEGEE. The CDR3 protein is CASSLGFVGPGFTMNTEAFF. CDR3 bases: TGTGCCAGCAGCTTGGGATTCGTGGGACCTGGATTCACCATGAACACTGAAGCTTTCTTT. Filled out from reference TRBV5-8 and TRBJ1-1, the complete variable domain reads EAGVTQSPTHLIKTRGQQATLRCSPISGHTSVYWYQQALGLGLQFLLWYDEGEERNRGNFPPRFSGRQFPNYSSELNVNALELEDSALYLCASSLGFVGPGFTMNTEAFFGQGTRLTVV.

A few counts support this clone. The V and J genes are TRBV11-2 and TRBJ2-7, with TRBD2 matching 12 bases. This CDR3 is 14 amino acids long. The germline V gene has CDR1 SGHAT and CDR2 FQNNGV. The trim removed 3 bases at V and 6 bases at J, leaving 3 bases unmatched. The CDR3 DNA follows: TGTGCCAGCAGCTTTAGACTAGCGGGAGTCGAGCAGTACTTC. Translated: CASSFRLAGVEQYF.

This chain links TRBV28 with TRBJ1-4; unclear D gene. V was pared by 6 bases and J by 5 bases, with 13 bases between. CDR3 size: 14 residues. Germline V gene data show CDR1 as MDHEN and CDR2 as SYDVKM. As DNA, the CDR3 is TGTGCCAGCAGGATCCCGGGTCCCAATGAAAAACTGTTTTTT. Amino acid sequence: CASRIPGPNEKLFF.

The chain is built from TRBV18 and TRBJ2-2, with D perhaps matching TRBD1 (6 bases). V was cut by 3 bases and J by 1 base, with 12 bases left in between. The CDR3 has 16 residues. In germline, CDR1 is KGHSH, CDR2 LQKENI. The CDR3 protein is CASSPLQGGNTGELFF. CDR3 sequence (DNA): TGTGCCAGCTCACCTTTACAGGGCGGGAACACCGGGGAGCTGTTTTTT. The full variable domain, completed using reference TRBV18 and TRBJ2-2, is NAGVMQNPRHLVRRRGQEARLRCSPMKGHSHVYWYRQLPEEGLKFMVYLQKENIIDESGMPKERFSAEFPKEGPSILRIQQVVRGDSAAYFCASSPLQGGNTGELFFGEGSRLTVL.

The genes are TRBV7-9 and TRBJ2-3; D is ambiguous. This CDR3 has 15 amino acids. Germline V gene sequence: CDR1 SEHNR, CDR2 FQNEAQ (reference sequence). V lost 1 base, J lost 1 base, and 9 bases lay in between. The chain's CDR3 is CASSLVPARTDTQYF. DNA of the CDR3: TGTGCCAGCAGCTTAGTCCCCGCCCGCACAGATACGCAGTATTTT.

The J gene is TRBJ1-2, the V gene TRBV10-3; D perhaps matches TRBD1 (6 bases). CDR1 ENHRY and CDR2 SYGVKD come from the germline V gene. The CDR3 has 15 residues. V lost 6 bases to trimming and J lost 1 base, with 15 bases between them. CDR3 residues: CAISPGGGLNYGYTF. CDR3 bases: TGTGCCATCAGCCCGGGGGGCGGACTTAACTATGGCTACACCTTC.

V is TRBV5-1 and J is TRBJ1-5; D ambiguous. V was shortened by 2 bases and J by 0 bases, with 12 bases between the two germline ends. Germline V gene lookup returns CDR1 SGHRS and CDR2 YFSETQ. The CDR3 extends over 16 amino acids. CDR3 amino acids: CASSFTLRYSNQPQHF. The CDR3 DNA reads TGCGCCAGCAGCTTTACCTTAAGATATAGCAATCAGCCCCAGCATTTT. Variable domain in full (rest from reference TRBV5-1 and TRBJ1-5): KAGVTQTPRYLIKTRGQQVTLSCSPISGHRSVSWYQQTPGQGLQFLFEYFSETQRNKGNFPGRFSGRQFSNSRSEMNVSTLELGDSALYLCASSFTLRYSNQPQHFGDGTRLSIL.

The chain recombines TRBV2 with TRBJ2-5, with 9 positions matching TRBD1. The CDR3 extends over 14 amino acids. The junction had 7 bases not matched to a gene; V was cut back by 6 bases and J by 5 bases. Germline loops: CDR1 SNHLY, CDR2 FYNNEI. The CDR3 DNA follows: TGTGCCAGCAGGACGGACAGGGGTATGGAGACCCAGTACTTC. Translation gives CASRTDRGMETQYF.

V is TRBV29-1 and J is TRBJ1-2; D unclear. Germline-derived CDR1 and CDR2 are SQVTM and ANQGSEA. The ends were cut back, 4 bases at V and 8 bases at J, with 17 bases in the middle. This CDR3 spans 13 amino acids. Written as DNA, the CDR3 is TGCAGCGTTGCACTCCAGCCGTCTAGGGGCTACACCTTC. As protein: CSVALQPSRGYTF.

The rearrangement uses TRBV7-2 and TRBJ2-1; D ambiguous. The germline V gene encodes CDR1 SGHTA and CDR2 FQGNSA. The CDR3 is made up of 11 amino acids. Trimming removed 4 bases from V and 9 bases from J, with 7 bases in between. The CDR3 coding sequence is TGTGCCAGCAGCTCGACCGGTGAGCAGTTCTTC. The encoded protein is CASSSTGEQFF. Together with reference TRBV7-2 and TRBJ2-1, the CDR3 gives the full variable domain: GAGVSQSPSNKVTEKGKDVELRCDPISGHTALYWYRQSLGQGLEFLIYFQGNSAPDKSGLPSDRFSAERTGGSVSTLTIQRTQQEDSAVYLCASSSTGEQFFGPGTRLTVL.

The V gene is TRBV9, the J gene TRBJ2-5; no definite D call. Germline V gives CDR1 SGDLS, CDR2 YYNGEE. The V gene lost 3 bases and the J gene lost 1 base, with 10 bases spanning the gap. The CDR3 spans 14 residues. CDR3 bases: TGTGCCAGCAGCGCCCCGGGTTTCCAAGAGACCCAGTACTTC. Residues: CASSAPGFQETQYF.

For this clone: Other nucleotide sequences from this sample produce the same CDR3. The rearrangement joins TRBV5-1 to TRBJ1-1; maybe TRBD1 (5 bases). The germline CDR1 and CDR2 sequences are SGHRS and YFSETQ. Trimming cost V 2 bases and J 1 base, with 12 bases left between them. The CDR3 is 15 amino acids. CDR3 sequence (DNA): TGCGCCAGCAGCTTTGCCGGGACGGGGAACACTGAAGCTTTCTTT. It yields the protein CASSFAGTGNTEAFF.